A single sample is the source of the 2 T cell receptor beta chains below, sequenced in a study of shared clonotypes between healthy human individuals. Clones were read by immunoSEQ multiplex PCR, and TCRdb kept only the in-frame ones, dropping some. In the table there are about a million clones, about 75% of which are singletons. The material sequenced was memory CD4+ T cells sorted from blood. Subset described: CD45RA-negative fraction. These receptors were collected from a man aged 18-30 years in good health.

V and J are TRBV10-2 and TRBJ1-6; tentatively, D is TRBD1 (5 bases). Between the trimmed V and J ends, which lost 0 bases and 2 bases, there was a span of 14 bases. Germline-derived CDR1 and CDR2 are WSHSY and SAAADI. This CDR3 spans 18 amino acids. Here the CDR3 reads CASSESLRDRTYNSPLHF. In DNA form, the CDR3 reads TGCGCCAGCAGTGAGTCGCTAAGGGACCGAACCTATAATTCACCCCTCCACTTT.

CDR3 in amino acids: CASSHRWQGANYGYTF. CDR3 bases: TGTGCCAGCAGCCACCGGTGGCAGGGGGCAAACTATGGCTACACCTTC. The chain recombines TRBV7-8 with TRBJ1-2; 8 bases align to TRBD1. In germline, CDR1 is SGHVS, CDR2 FQNEAQ. V lost 5 bases, J lost 2 bases, and 10 bases stayed unmatched. The CDR3 loop spans 16 amino acids.